These T cell receptor beta chains were read from a single sample in a study of T cell changes during pregnancy in multiple sclerosis. The table came from immunoSEQ multiplex PCR; TCRdb's copy has only in-frame clones and leaves some out. The sample holds tens of thousands of clones, 89% seen once. The sequenced sample was peripheral blood, obtained in the first trimester of pregnancy. These receptors came from a female donor in good health, enrolled as a control in a pregnancy study. CDR3s include the opening cysteine and the closing phenylalanine or tryptophan. A D gene is named only where the DNA matches it firmly. Only some rows state a clone size, as once, few, many or a class for expanded clones.

>.|.|TRBV6-5|TRBJ1-1|13
CASSQGIGTEAFF
TGTGCCAGCAGCCAGGGGATTGGCACTGAAGCTTTCTTT
>.|.|TRBV18|TRBJ1-5|15
CATAGGEPPNQPQHF
TGTGCCACTGCCGGGGGGGAGCCGCCCAATCAGCCCCAGCATTTT
>once|.|TRBV28|TRBJ1-5|15
CASSLTLGGNQPQHF
TGTGCCAGCAGCTTGACCCTTGGAGGCAATCAGCCCCAGCATTTT
>.|.|TRBV12-5|TRBJ2-5|18
CASGLTPLAGAPQETQYF
TGTGCTAGTGGTTTGACCCCCTTGGCGGGGGCCCCCCAAGAGACCCAGTACTTC
>.|.|TRBV11-2|TRBJ2-2|13
CASSRLNTGELFF
TGTGCCAGCAGCCGACTGAACACCGGGGAGCTGTTTTTT
>.|TRBD1|TRBV11-2|TRBJ1-1|12
CASSRDRTEAFF
TGTGCCAGCAGCCGGGACAGGACTGAAGCTTTCTTT
>.|.|TRBV15|TRBJ1-1|15
CATSSTRYRDTEAFF
TGTGCCACCAGCAGCACACGATACAGGGATACTGAAGCTTTCTTT
>.|.|TRBV5-1|TRBJ2-7|14
CASSLAGRDDEQYF
TGCGCCAGCAGCTTGGCAGGCAGGGATGACGAGCAGTACTTC
>.|.|TRBV25-1|TRBJ2-1|12
CASTLSDGEQFF
TGTGCCAGCACACTTAGCGATGGTGAGCAGTTCTTC
>.|TRBD2|TRBV6-5|TRBJ2-1|14
CASSRTSGKVEQFF
TGTGCCAGCAGCAGGACTAGCGGGAAGGTTGAGCAGTTCTTC
>.|.|TRBV4-2|TRBJ1-2|14
CASSQDNLNYGYTF
TGTGCCAGCAGCCAAGATAATTTGAACTATGGCTACACCTTC
>.|TRBD1|TRBV19|TRBJ2-2|15
CASSPTGVRTGELFF
TGTGCCAGTAGTCCCACAGGGGTGCGAACCGGGGAGCTGTTTTTT
>.|.|TRBV6-5|TRBJ2-7|15
CASSYPSRGTYEQYF
TGTGCCAGCAGTTACCCATCTAGGGGTACCTACGAGCAGTACTTC
>.|.|TRBV5-1|TRBJ2-7|15
CASSPGTGSSYEQYF
TGCGCCAGCAGCCCAGGGACTGGAAGTTCCTACGAGCAGTACTTC
>.|.|TRBV7-2|TRBJ2-1|15
CASSSEGARTKEQFF
TGTGCCAGCAGCTCAGAGGGGGCCCGGACTAAGGAGCAGTTCTTC
>.|.|TRBV21-1|TRBJ1-4|16
CASSNLPGQPNEKLFF
TGTGCCAGCAGCAATCTACCGGGACAGCCTAATGAAAAACTGTTTTTT
>.|TRBD1|TRBV12-5|TRBJ2-7|16
CASGLAPGTGGYEQYF
TGTGCTAGTGGTTTGGCGCCCGGGACAGGGGGTTACGAGCAGTACTTC
>.|.|TRBV23-1|TRBJ2-7|10
CASSRTERYF
TGCGCCAGCAGTCGAACCGAGAGGTACTTC
>once|TRBD2|TRBV28|TRBJ2-1|15
CASSLGTTSYNEQFF
TGTGCCAGCAGTCTAGGGACTACTTCCTACAATGAGCAGTTCTTC
>.|TRBD2|TRBV28|TRBJ2-3|18
CASSPNGGLAEDTDTQYF
TGTGCCAGCAGTCCCAACGGGGGACTAGCGGAGGACACAGATACGCAGTATTTT
>.|TRBD1|TRBV6-5|TRBJ2-1|16
CASSYSNRGPYNEQFF
TGTGCCAGCAGTTACTCTAACAGGGGGCCGTACAATGAGCAGTTCTTC
>.|TRBD1|TRBV18|TRBJ2-7|14
CASSPRTGEDEQYF
TGTGCCAGCTCACCAAGGACAGGGGAGGACGAGCAGTACTTC